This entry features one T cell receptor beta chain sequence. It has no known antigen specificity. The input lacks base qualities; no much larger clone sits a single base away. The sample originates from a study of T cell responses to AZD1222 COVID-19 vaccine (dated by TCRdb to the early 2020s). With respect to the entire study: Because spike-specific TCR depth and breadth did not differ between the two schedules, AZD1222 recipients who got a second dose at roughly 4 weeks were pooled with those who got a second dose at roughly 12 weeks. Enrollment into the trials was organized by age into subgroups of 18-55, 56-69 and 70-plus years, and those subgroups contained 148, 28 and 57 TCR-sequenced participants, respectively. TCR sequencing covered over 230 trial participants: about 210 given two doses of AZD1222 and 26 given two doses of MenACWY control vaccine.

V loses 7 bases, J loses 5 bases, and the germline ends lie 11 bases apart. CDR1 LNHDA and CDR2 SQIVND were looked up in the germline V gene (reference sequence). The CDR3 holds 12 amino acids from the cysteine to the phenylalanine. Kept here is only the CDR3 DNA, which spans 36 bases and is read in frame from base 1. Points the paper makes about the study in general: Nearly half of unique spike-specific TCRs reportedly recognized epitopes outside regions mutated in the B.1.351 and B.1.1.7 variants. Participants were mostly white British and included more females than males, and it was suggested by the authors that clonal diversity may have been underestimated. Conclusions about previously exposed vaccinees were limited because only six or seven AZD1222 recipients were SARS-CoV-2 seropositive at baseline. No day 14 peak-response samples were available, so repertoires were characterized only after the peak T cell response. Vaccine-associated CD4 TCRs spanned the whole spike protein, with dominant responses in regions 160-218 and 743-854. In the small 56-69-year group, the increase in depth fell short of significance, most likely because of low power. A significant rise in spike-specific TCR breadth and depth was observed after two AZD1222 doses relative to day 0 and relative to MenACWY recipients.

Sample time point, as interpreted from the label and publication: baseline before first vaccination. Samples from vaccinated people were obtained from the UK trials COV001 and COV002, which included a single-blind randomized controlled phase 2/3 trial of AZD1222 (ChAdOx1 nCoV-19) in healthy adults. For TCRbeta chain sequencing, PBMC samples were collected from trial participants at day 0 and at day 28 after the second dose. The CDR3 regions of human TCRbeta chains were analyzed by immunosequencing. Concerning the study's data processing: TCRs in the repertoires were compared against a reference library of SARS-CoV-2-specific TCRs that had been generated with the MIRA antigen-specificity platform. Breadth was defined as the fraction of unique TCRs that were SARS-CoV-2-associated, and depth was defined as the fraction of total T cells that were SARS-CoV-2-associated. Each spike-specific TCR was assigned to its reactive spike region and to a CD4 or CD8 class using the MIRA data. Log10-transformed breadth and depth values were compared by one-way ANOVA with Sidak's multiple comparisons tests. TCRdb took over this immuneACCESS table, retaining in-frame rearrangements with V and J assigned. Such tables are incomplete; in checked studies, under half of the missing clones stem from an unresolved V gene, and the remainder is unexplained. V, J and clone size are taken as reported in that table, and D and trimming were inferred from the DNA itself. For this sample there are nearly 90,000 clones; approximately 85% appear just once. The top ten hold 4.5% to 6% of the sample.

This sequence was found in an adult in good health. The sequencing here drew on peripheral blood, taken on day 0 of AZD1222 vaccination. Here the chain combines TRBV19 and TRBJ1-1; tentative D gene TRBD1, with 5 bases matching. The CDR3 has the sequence CASKGPGTEAFF. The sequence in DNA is TGTGCCAGTAAGGGACCGGGGACTGAAGCTTTCTTT.